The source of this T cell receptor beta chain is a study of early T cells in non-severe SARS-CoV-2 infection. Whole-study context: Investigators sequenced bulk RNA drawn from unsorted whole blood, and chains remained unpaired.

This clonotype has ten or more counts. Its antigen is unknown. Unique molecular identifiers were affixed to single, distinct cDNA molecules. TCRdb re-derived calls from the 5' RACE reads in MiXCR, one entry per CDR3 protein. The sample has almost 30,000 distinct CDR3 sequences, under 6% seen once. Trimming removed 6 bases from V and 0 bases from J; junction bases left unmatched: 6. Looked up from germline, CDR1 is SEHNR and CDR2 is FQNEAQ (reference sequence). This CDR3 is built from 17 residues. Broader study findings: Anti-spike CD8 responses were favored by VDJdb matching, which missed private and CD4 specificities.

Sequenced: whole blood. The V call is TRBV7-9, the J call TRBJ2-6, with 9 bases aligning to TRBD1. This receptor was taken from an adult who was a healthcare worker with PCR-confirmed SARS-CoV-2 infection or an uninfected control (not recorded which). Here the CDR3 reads CASSSGQGSSGANVLTF. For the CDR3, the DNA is TGTGCCAGCAGTTCCGGACAGGGGAGCTCTGGGGCCAACGTCCTGACTTTC.